These T cell receptor beta chains were read from a single sample in a study of blood T cells in healthy people across ages. TCRdb itself ran the 5' RACE reads through MiXCR, one entry per CDR3 protein. The repertoire holds fewer than 2,000,000 distinct CDR3 sequences, with approximately 32% as singletons. Material for sequencing was blood. The source of these receptors is a woman younger than 45 in good health. Both conserved end residues are part of each CDR3. The D gene is left open where the match is weak. The size entry is marked missing in some rows and otherwise reads once, few, many or a size class.

d_call,clone_size,cdr3_length,v_call,j_call,cdr3_nt,cdr3_aa
TRBD2,-,15,TRBV7-9,TRBJ2-1,TGTGCCAGCAGCCTCGGGACTAGTAATGGGAATGGGCAGTTCTTC,CASSLGTSNGNGQFF
TRBD1,few,15,TRBV12-3/TRBV12-4,TRBJ1-1,TGTGCCAGCAGTTTTCCAGGGGGTACGGGCACTGAAGCTTTCTTT,CASSFPGGTGTEAFF
-,-,13,TRBV10-3,TRBJ1-5,TGTGCCATCAGCCCGGACTTCAATCAGCCCCAGCATTTT,CAISPDFNQPQHF
TRBD2,-,19,TRBV4-1,TRBJ2-7,TGCGCCAGCAGCCACTTGGGGACTAGCGGGGGGACGAGCTCCTACGAGCAGTACTTC,CASSHLGTSGGTSSYEQYF
-,few,13,TRBV18,TRBJ2-5,TGTGCCTGCTCACCAGGCTCTCAAGAGACCCAGTACTTC,CACSPGSQETQYF
-,few,15,TRBV20-1,TRBJ1-1,TGCAGTGCTAGAGACCCCGGGGTGGGGTCGGGTGAAGCTTTCTTT,CSARDPGVGSGEAFF
TRBD1,many,14,TRBV28,TRBJ2-7,TGTGCCAGCAGCTGGACAGGTTTATCCTACGAGCAGTACTTC,CASSWTGLSYEQYF
-,-,13,TRBV7-9,TRBJ2-1,TGTGCCAACAGCTTACCTAGATACAATGAGCAGTTCTTC,CANSLPRYNEQFF
TRBD1,many,14,TRBV9,TRBJ2-7,TGTGCCAGCAGCGACCGGGACAGGGGTTACGAGCAGTACTTC,CASSDRDRGYEQYF
-,-,12,TRBV27,TRBJ2-7,TGTGTCAGCAGTTTAGGCGGATACGAGCAGTACTTC,CVSSLGGYEQYF
TRBD1,-,14,TRBV10-1,TRBJ2-1,TGCGCCAGCAAACCGGGACAGGGTGGCAATGAGCAGTTCTTC,CASKPGQGGNEQFF
-,-,16,TRBV4-2,TRBJ2-2,TGTGCCAGCAGCCCTGGTGGTAGCCGGGACACCGGGGAGCTGTTTTTT,CASSPGGSRDTGELFF
TRBD2,few,14,TRBV11-2,TRBJ2-7,TGTGCCAGCAGTTACTCCGGGACTACCTACGAGCAGTACTTC,CASSYSGTTYEQYF
-,few,15,TRBV15,TRBJ2-7,TGTGCCACCAGCAGAGAAGCAGGGTTGTGGTACGAGCAGTACTTC,CATSREAGLWYEQYF
-,-,13,TRBV12-3/TRBV12-4,TRBJ2-1,TGTGCCGGCAGCTTAGCCGGCTACAATGAGCAGTTCTTC,CAGSLAGYNEQFF
TRBD1,-,17,TRBV7-6,TRBJ2-7,TGTGCCAGCAGCTTATCGGAAAGCGGGACAGGGGCTCGCGAGCAGTACTTC,CASSLSESGTGAREQYF
-,few,11,TRBV7-6,TRBJ2-3,TGTGCCAGCAGCGACGCAGATACGCAGTATTTT,CASSDADTQYF
-,-,18,TRBV7-9,TRBJ2-7,TGTGCCAGCAGCTTAGCAGGGGGGGACCCGGGACAGCCCTACGAGCAGTACTTC,CASSLAGGDPGQPYEQYF
-,-,14,TRBV10-1,TRBJ2-7,TGCGCCAGCAGTGCGGGTAGGGACGGGGACGAGCAGTACTTC,CASSAGRDGDEQYF
TRBD1,-,14,TRBV29-1,TRBJ1-3,TGCAGCGTTGGAGGCGGACAGGGGGGAAACACCATATATTTT,CSVGGGQGGNTIYF
-,-,13,TRBV7-8,TRBJ1-6,TGTGCCAGCAGCTTAGACCCCGGATCACCCCTCCACTTT,CASSLDPGSPLHF
TRBD2,-,17,TRBV6-1,TRBJ2-1,TGCGCCAGCAGTCCGGTCCGTCTAGCGGGTGGGGACAATGAGCAGTTCTTC,CASSPVRLAGGDNEQFF
-,-,15,TRBV20-1,TRBJ1-1,TGCAGTGCTAGAGATCGATCACCCCAAGCCTTTGAAGCTTTCTTT,CSARDRSPQAFEAFF
TRBD1,-,14,TRBV20-1,TRBJ1-2,TGCAGTGCTAGTCTGGGACAGGGCGCCTATGGCTACACCTTC,CSASLGQGAYGYTF
-,few,15,TRBV7-9,TRBJ1-5,TGTGCCAGCAGCTTTGGGGGCGTTAGCAATCAGCCCCAGCATTTT,CASSFGGVSNQPQHF
-,once,15,TRBV6-5,TRBJ1-6,TGTGCCACTCGACTAGGGCCGATAGATAATTCACCCCTCCACTTT,CATRLGPIDNSPLHF
TRBD2,many,20,TRBV13,TRBJ2-3,TGTGCCAGCAGCCACTCAACCCCGGGACTAGCGGGAGTTGGGGCAGATACGCAGTATTTT,CASSHSTPGLAGVGADTQYF
TRBD1,-,14,TRBV10-3,TRBJ2-5,TGTGCCATCAGGGGGGACAGGGGGCCGGAGACCCAGTACTTC,CAIRGDRGPETQYF
-,-,15,TRBV7-9,TRBJ1-2,TGTGCCAGCAACAACGCCGGGGAATCGGGCTATGGCTACACCTTC,CASNNAGESGYGYTF
-,few,17,TRBV27,TRBJ1-2,TGTGCCAGCAGCAATGCCTTCCGGGCAGACGACCCCTATGGCTACACCTTC,CASSNAFRADDPYGYTF
TRBD2,few,14,TRBV10-3,TRBJ2-1,TGTGCCATCAGCCTAGCGGGGGGGACGGGTGAGCAGTTCTTC,CAISLAGGTGEQFF
-,few,13,TRBV24-1,TRBJ2-1,TGTGCCACCAGTGACCCCCGGGGCAATGAGCAGTTCTTC,CATSDPRGNEQFF
-,-,14,TRBV7-2,TRBJ2-7,TGTGCCAGCAGCCCATCCTCACAGGGTTACGAGCAGTACTTC,CASSPSSQGYEQYF
-,few,16,TRBV18,TRBJ2-7,TGTGCCAGCTCACTCCGCCCAGGGGTGAGCTCCTACGAGCAGTACTTC,CASSLRPGVSSYEQYF
-,-,12,TRBV10-3,TRBJ2-5,TGTGCCATCAGCAGTACCCAAGAGACCCAGTACTTC,CAISSTQETQYF